This T cell receptor beta chain was captured in a study of cytomegalovirus exposure and HLA in healthy donors. The CDR3 sequence is 12 residues long. CDR1 is GTSNPN, CDR2 SVGIG, per germline (reference sequence). The germline V and J ends were trimmed by 1 base and 16 bases, with 17 bases remaining between them. Assay: immunoSEQ multiplex PCR; the TCRdb copy retains only in-frame clones and omits some. This table has 200,000 to 250,000 clones, approximately 87% appearing once. V gene TRBV30 combines with J gene TRBJ1-5, with D possibly matching TRBD1 (6 bases). The sample was PBMCs. The clonotype was recovered from a woman under 30 in good health and CMV-seronegative. DNA for the CDR3: TGTGCCTGGAGTGGGGGGGCTAGGCGCCAACATTTT. Translating gives CAWSGGARRQHF. Supplemented by reference TRBV30 and TRBJ1-5, the full variable domain reads SQTIHQWPATLVQPVGSPLSLECTVEGTSNPNLYWYRQAAGRGLQLLFYSVGIGQISSEVPQNLSASRPQDRQFILSSKKLLLSDSGFYLCAWSGGARRQHFGDGTRLSIL.